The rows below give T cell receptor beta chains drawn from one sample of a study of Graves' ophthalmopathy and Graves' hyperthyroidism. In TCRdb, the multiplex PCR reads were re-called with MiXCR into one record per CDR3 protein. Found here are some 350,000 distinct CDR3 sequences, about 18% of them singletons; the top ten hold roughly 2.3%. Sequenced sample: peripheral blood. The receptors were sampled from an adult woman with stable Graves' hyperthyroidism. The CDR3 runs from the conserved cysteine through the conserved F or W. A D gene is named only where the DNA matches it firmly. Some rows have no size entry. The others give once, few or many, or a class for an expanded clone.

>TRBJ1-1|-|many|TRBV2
CASSGHENTEAFF
TGTGCCAGCAGTGGGCACGAGAACACTGAAGCTTTCTTT
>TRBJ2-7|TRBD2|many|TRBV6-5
CASSYSTTSGGYEQYF
TGTGCCAGCAGTTACTCAACAACTAGCGGGGGTTACGAGCAGTACTTC
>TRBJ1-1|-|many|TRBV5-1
CASSLGDDSNTEAFF
TGCGCCAGCAGCTTGGGGGACGACTCCAACACTGAAGCTTTCTTT
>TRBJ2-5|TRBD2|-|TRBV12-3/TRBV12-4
CASSLGGERETQYF
TGTGCCAGCAGCCTTGGGGGGGAGAGAGAGACCCAGTACTTC
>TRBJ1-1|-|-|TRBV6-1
CASDQGHRNTEAFF
TGTGCCAGCGATCAGGGACACCGGAACACTGAAGCTTTCTTT
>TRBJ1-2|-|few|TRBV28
CASSFYLDPNYGYTF
TGTGCCAGCAGTTTCTACCTGGATCCTAACTATGGCTACACCTTC
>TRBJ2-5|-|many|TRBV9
CASSVVGTPQETQYF
TGTGCCAGCAGCGTAGTCGGGACACCTCAAGAGACCCAGTACTTC
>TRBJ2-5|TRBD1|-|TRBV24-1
CATRGQANWETQYF
TGTGCCACCAGGGGACAGGCGAACTGGGAGACCCAGTACTTC
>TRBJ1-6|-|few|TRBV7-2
CASTRARVENSPLHF
TGTGCCAGCACCCGAGCCCGGGTGGAAAATTCACCCCTCCACTTT
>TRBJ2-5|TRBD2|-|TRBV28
CASSFGAGGYQETQYF
TGTGCCAGCAGTTTTGGGGCGGGAGGGTACCAAGAGACCCAGTACTTC
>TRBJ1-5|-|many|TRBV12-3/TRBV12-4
CASSLALVLRSSNQSQHF
TGTGCCAGCAGTTTAGCCCTCGTCCTCCGGAGTAGCAATCAGTCCCAGCATTTT
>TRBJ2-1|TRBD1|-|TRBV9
CASSVGGAGGSNNEQFF
TGTGCCAGCAGCGTAGGAGGGGCAGGGGGCTCAAACAATGAGCAGTTCTTC
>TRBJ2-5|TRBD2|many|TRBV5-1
CASSLYSAGGSGETQYF
TGCGCCAGCAGCTTGTACTCGGCGGGAGGGAGTGGAGAGACCCAGTACTTC
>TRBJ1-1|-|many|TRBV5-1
CASSPPGTSGAGRAFF
TGCGCCAGCAGTCCACCTGGGACATCTGGAGCTGGACGAGCTTTCTTT
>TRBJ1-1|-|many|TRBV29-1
CSAHKDPLDSEAFF
TGCAGCGCCCACAAAGACCCACTGGACAGTGAAGCTTTCTTT
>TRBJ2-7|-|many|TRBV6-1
CASSSGAPSSYEQYF
TGTGCCAGCAGCTCAGGCGCTCCTAGCTCCTACGAGCAGTACTTC
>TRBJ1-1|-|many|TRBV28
CASSLWTDNTEAFF
TGTGCCAGCAGTTTATGGACTGATAACACTGAAGCTTTCTTT
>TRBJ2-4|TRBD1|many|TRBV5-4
CASSQTGAGAKNIQYF
TGTGCCAGCAGCCAGACAGGGGCCGGGGCCAAAAACATTCAGTACTTC
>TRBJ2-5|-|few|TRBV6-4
CASGSRQATQYF
TGTGCCAGCGGATCCCGGCAGGCTACCCAGTACTTC
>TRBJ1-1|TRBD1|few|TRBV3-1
CASSQVDRDTEAFF
TGTGCCAGCAGCCAAGTGGACAGGGACACTGAAGCTTTCTTT
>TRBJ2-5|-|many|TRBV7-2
CASSLVPRGQETQYF
TGTGCCAGCAGCTTAGTCCCGCGGGGACAAGAGACCCAGTACTTC
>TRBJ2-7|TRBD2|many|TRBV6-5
CASSYGAGEQYF
TGTGCCAGCAGTTATGGAGCGGGGGAGCAGTACTTC
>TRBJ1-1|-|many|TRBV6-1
CASSEGRGANTEAFF
TGTGCCAGCAGTGAAGGTCGGGGCGCGAACACTGAAGCTTTCTTT
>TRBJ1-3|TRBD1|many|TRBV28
CASTAPGQVHSGNTIYF
TGTGCCAGCACCGCTCCGGGACAGGTCCACTCTGGAAACACCATATATTTT
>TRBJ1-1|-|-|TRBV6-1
CAIHGLNTEAFF
TGTGCCATCCATGGGCTGAACACTGAAGCTTTCTTT
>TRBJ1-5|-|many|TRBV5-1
CASSLGLNQPQHF
TGCGCCAGCAGCCTCGGCCTCAATCAGCCCCAGCATTTT
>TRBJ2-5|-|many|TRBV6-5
CASKRDDTWETQYF
TGTGCCAGCAAAAGGGACGATACGTGGGAGACCCAGTACTTC
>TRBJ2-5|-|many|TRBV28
CASSYGTPQETQYF
TGTGCCAGCAGTTATGGGACCCCCCAAGAGACCCAGTACTTC
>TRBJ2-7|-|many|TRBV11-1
CASSPRITTDYAYYEQYF
TGTGCCAGCAGCCCGAGAATTACAACAGATTACGCCTACTACGAGCAGTACTTC
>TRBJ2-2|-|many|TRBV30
CAWSVRRSGELFF
TGTGCCTGGAGTGTACGAAGGTCCGGGGAGCTGTTTTTT
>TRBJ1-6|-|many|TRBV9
CASSAGTKGDNSPLHF
TGTGCCAGCAGCGCCGGGACAAAGGGTGATAATTCACCCCTCCACTTT
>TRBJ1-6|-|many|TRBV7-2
CASSLDWDARVGTLHF
TGTGCCAGCAGCTTAGATTGGGATGCTCGTGTTGGAACCCTCCACTTT
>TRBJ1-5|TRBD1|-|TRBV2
CASSYDLGTGGVQPQHF
TGTGCCAGCAGTTACGATTTGGGGACAGGGGGCGTGCAGCCCCAGCATTTT
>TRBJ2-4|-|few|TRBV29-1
CSGLDGKGKNIQYF
TGCAGCGGGTTGGACGGCAAGGGTAAAAACATTCAGTACTTC
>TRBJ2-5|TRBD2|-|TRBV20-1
CSAIAGGEGETQYF
TGCAGTGCGATAGCGGGGGGCGAGGGAGAGACCCAGTACTTC
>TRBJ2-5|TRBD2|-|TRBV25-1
CASSESAGLAEETQYF
TGTGCCAGCAGTGAATCCGCCGGACTAGCGGAAGAGACCCAGTACTTC
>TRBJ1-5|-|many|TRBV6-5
CASSLEFGNNQPQHF
TGTGCCAGCAGCCTCGAATTTGGGAACAATCAGCCCCAGCATTTT
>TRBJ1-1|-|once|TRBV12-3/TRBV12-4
CASIGRPDTEAFF
TGTGCCAGCATAGGCAGACCCGACACTGAAGCTTTCTTT
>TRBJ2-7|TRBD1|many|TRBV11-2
CASSLKGQSSYEQYF
TGTGCCAGCAGCCTGAAGGGACAGAGCTCCTACGAGCAGTACTTC
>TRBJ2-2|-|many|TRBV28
CASSSPLDEDANTGELFF
TGTGCCAGCAGTTCACCCCTCGATGAGGACGCGAACACCGGGGAGCTGTTTTTT
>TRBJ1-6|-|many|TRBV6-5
CASSYSGRDNSPLHF
TGTGCCAGCAGTTACTCGGGCAGGGATAATTCACCCCTCCACTTT
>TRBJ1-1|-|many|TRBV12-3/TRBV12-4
CASRPHLGRDRAEAFF
TGTGCCAGCAGACCTCACCTCGGGCGCGATCGGGCTGAAGCTTTCTTT
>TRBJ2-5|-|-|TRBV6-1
CASSETPSGTQYF
TGTGCCAGCAGTGAGACTCCTTCGGGGACCCAGTACTTC
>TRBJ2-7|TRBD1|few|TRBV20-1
CSAFRDSSYEQYF
TGCAGTGCTTTCCGGGACAGTTCCTACGAGCAGTACTTC
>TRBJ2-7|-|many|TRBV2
CASKDSITYEQYF
TGTGCCAGCAAAGACTCGATCACCTACGAGCAGTACTTC
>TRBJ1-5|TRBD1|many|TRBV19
CASSGTGGINQPQHF
TGTGCCAGTAGTGGGACAGGGGGAATCAATCAGCCCCAGCATTTT
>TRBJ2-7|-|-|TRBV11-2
CASSPDPWEQYF
TGTGCCAGCAGCCCCGATCCATGGGAACAGTACTTC